This TCR beta chain derives from a study of blood T cell repertoires in COVID-19. Study context: Sites across the United States, Italy and Spain contributed samples from acute and convalescent COVID-19. Nucleic acid was either cDNA or gDNA, and it came from T cells, B-cell-depleted T cells, or PBMCs.

Trimming removed 5 bases from V and 4 bases from J, with 12 bases in between. Germline V gene sequence: CDR1 MDHEN, CDR2 SYDVKM. CDR3 length equals 14 residues. How the authors handled the data: Estimation of nucleated cell counts was performed using reference gene primer amplification. The repertoire was sequenced with immunoSEQ multiplex PCR; TCRdb's copy has only in-frame clones and lacks some. Clone size and V and J calls were adopted from that table, with D and trimming inferred from the DNA. Among 90,000 to 100,000 clones listed, about 85% were seen once. This TCR derives from a human donor in a cohort sampled during active COVID-19. V usage is TRBV28 and J usage is TRBJ1-5, with a weak D call TRBD1 (5 bases). The sample consisted of peripheral blood. The CDR3 is CASSGTDWNQPQHF. CDR3 DNA: TGTGCCAGCAGTGGGACTGACTGGAATCAGCCCCAGCATTTT.